A single sample gave rise to the 27 T cell receptor beta chains below, sequenced in a study of OX40 agonist ivuxolimab in advanced cancers. Produced via immunoSEQ multiplex PCR; TCRdb's table is partial and in-frame only. The repertoire has about 98,000 clones, approximately 91% of them found once; the top ten carry around 0.82%. This material consisted of CD4+ or CD8+ T cells sorted from blood, taken in a trial of the OX40 agonist ivuxolimab. The receptors were sampled from an adult with an advanced solid tumor such as melanoma, head and neck, liver or kidney cancer.

This clone was detected only once. The chain links TRBV18 to TRBJ2-5; no clear D. This CDR3 is 13 amino acids long. Germline loops: CDR1 KGHSH, CDR2 LQKENI. The V end lost 5 bases, the J end lost 3 bases, and 10 bases lay between the germline ends. Here the CDR3 reads CASSAGREETQYF. CDR3 in DNA: TGTGCCAGCTCAGCCGGACGGGAAGAGACCCAGTACTTC.

The chain uses TRBV29-1 and TRBJ2-5; 13 bases align to TRBD2. V shed 6 bases and J 5 bases; nucleotides not matched to a gene: 9. This CDR3 is 15 amino acids long. CDR1 SQVTM and CDR2 ANQGSEA come from the germline V gene. CDR3 region: CSVGTSGIVGETQYF. DNA of the CDR3: TGCAGCGTCGGGACTAGCGGGATTGTCGGCGAGACCCAGTACTTC.

The V gene is TRBV2, the J gene TRBJ1-2; D is unclear. Germline values: CDR1 SNHLY, CDR2 FYNNEI. V lost 7 bases and J lost 5, with 8 bases in between. CDR3 length: 11 amino acids. Written as DNA, the CDR3 is TGTGCCAGCACCCGGGTGTATGGCTACACCTTC. Encoded protein: CASTRVYGYTF.

This chain links TRBV9 with TRBJ1-1, with D tentatively TRBD1 (5 bases). The length of the CDR3 is 17 residues. V was pared by 3 bases and J by 1 base, with 19 bases between. Germline CDR1 is SGDLS and CDR2 is YYNGEE. As DNA, the CDR3 is TGTGCCAGCAGCGGCGGGGCAAGGGATCCTTCGAACACTGAAGCTTTCTTT. It is translated as CASSGGARDPSNTEAFF. The full variable domain, with the rest looked up from reference TRBV9 and TRBJ1-1, is DSGVTQTPKHLITATGQRVTLRCSPRSGDLSVYWYQQSLDQGLQFLIQYYNGEERAKGNILERFSAQQFPDLHSELNLSSLELGDSALYFCASSGGARDPSNTEAFFGQGTRLTVV.

The chain combines TRBV18 with TRBJ2-7; D uncertain. CDR1 and CDR2 (germline): KGHSH, LQKENI. CDR3 length equals 15 residues. V was shortened by 2 bases and J by 3 bases, with 14 bases between the two germline ends. CDR3 nucleotides: TGTGCCAGCTCACCAATCCCACAGCTAAACTACGAGCAGTACGTC. Its protein product is CASSPIPQLNYEQYV.

Worth noting for this clone: The sample carries other DNA sequences with the same CDR3. The chain links TRBV7-9 to TRBJ2-1, with unresolved D. V was trimmed by 7 bases and J by 9 bases, leaving 10 bases between them. The CDR3 is 11 residues long. The germline gives CDR1 SEHNR, CDR2 FQNEAQ (reference sequence). The CDR3 loop reads CASTLLGEQFF. CDR3 sequence (DNA): TGTGCCAGCACCCTGTTGGGTGAGCAGTTCTTC.

This rearrangement joins TRBV19 to TRBJ2-1; D call uncertain. CDR1 is LNHDA, CDR2 SQIVND, per germline (reference sequence). V dropped 5 bases and J dropped 0 bases, with 8 bases sitting between them. The CDR3 runs 14 residues. The CDR3, as DNA: TGTGCCAGTAGTGTGGGCATCTCCTACAATGAGCAGTTCTTC. It specifies CASSVGISYNEQFF. The whole variable domain, remainder taken from reference TRBV19 and TRBJ2-1, is DGGITQSPKYLFRKEGQNVTLSCEQNLNHDAMYWYRQDPGQGLRLIYYSQIVNDFQKGDIAEGYSVSREKKESFPLTVTSAQKNPTAFYLCASSVGISYNEQFFGPGTRLTVL.

J is TRBJ2-3 and V is TRBV4-3; D is perhaps TRBD1 or TRBD2 (5 bases each). The CDR3 has 14 residues. In germline, CDR1 is LGHNA, CDR2 YSLEER. With 1 base removed from V and 12 bases from J, the gap between germline ends came to 17 bases. CDR3 sequence: CASSQVEGVGGQYF. The CDR3, as DNA: TGCGCCAGCAGCCAAGTCGAAGGGGTTGGGGGACAGTATTTT.

CDR3 bases: TGTGCCAGCAGTCCCGACAGGGCAGCTAACTATGGCTACACCTTC. Translated, it gives CASSPDRAANYGYTF. The chain combines TRBV27 with TRBJ1-2, with 7 nucleotides matching TRBD1. The trim removed 5 bases at V and 0 bases at J, leaving 6 bases unmatched. Germline V gives CDR1 MNHEY, CDR2 SMNVEV (reference sequence). This CDR3 region has 15 residues.

The genes are TRBV11-2 and TRBJ2-1; D uncertain. V shed 2 bases and J shed 0 bases, with 8 bases lying between them. Germline V CDR1 and CDR2: SGHAT, FQNNGV. The CDR3 totals 15 residues. The CDR3: CASSLLGYSYNEQFF. CDR3 DNA sequence: TGTGCCAGCAGCTTACTTGGGTACTCCTACAATGAGCAGTTCTTC.

The chain couples TRBV28 to TRBJ1-2, with unresolved D. V lost 3 bases and J lost 0, with 14 bases in between. The germline V gene has CDR1 MDHEN and CDR2 SYDVKM. The CDR3 runs to 16 residues. The CDR3 protein is CASSFYRLGANYGYTF. The CDR3 nucleotides read TGTGCCAGCAGTTTCTACCGTCTTGGCGCTAACTATGGCTACACCTTC.

The rearrangement uses TRBV10-1 and TRBJ1-4; 9 nucleotides line up with TRBD1. V lost 6 bases, J lost 10 bases, and 9 bases stayed unmatched. The CDR3 covers 14 residues. The germline CDR1 and CDR2 sequences are WNHNN and SYGVQD (reference sequence). Written as DNA, the CDR3 is TGCGCCAGCAGACCTGGGACAGGGTGGGGAAAACTGTTTTTT. Its translation is CASRPGTGWGKLFF.

V and J are TRBV2 and TRBJ1-3; tentative D call: TRBD1 (5 bases). This CDR3 comprises 15 residues. Trimming took off 4 bases at V and 4 bases at J, with 14 bases between the two ends. In germline, CDR1 is SNHLY, CDR2 FYNNEI. The CDR3 DNA is TGTGCCAGCAGTGCCACCAGAGGGGTCGGAAACACCATATATTTT. It encodes CASSATRGVGNTIYF.

V is TRBV18 and J is TRBJ1-5; no clear D. Per the germline V gene, CDR1 is KGHSH and CDR2 is LQKENI. There are 15 residues in the CDR3. Trimming removed 6 bases at V and 0 bases at J, with 12 bases between. The CDR3 DNA is TGTGCCAGCTCGCCAACAGAGGGTAGCAATCAGCCCCAGCATTTT. Protein: CASSPTEGSNQPQHF.

This sequence joins TRBV11-2 and TRBJ2-1; no clear D. This CDR3 region has 17 residues. The germline V gene encodes CDR1 SGHAT and CDR2 FQNNGV. With 1 base removed from V and 0 bases from J, the gap between germline ends came to 13 bases. In DNA form, the CDR3 reads TGTGCCAGCAGCTTAGCTCTACATTGGAGCTCCTACAATGAGCAGTTCTTC. Translated, it gives CASSLALHWSSYNEQFF.

The J gene is TRBJ1-1, the V gene TRBV30; 8 bases align to TRBD1. This CDR3 is built from 15 residues. V dropped 2 bases and J dropped 12; count of bases not matched to a gene: 17. The germline V gene encodes CDR1 GTSNPN and CDR2 SVGIG (reference sequence). The DNA for the CDR3 is TGTGCCTGGAGTTTCAGGGGGCGCGGTGCAGCCGAGTCTTTCTTT. This translates into CAWSFRGRGAAESFF.

V gene TRBV19 combines with J gene TRBJ2-7; tentative D call: TRBD1 (8 bases). From germline, CDR1 is LNHDA and CDR2 SQIVND (reference sequence). The CDR3 consists of 17 residues. The germline V and J ends were trimmed by 4 bases and 6 bases, with 25 bases remaining between them. Here the CDR3 reads CASSRSLQGGICFEQYV. CDR3 DNA sequence: TGTGCCAGTAGTAGGTCGCTACAGGGGGGGATTTGCTTCGAGCAGTACGTC.

This chain connects TRBV5-1 to TRBJ1-1; no firm D call. The V and J ends lost 1 base and 1 base respectively, with 5 bases between them. CDR3 size: 13 residues. From germline, CDR1 is SGHRS and CDR2 YFSETQ. The CDR3 DNA follows: TGCGCCAGCAGCTTGTGGACGAACACTGAAGCTTTCTTT. Its translation is CASSLWTNTEAFF.

The chain is built from TRBV7-2 and TRBJ2-5; D remains unclear. Germline values: CDR1 SGHTA, CDR2 FQGNSA. The CDR3 consists of 11 residues. Trimming removed 1 base at V and 7 bases at J, with 4 bases between. The CDR3 spells CASSLEGTQYF. DNA for the CDR3: TGTGCCAGCAGCTTAGAGGGGACCCAGTACTTC.

V usage is TRBV27 and J usage is TRBJ2-1; TRBD2 agrees at 12 bases. The CDR3 length is 16 residues. CDR1 is MNHEY and CDR2 is SMNVEV in the germline V gene (reference sequence). V lost 5 bases, J lost 6 bases, and 8 bases stayed unmatched. CDR3 sequence reads: CASSPPMGLAGNEQFF. The CDR3 coding sequence is TGTGCCAGCAGTCCTCCCATGGGACTAGCGGGCAATGAGCAGTTCTTC.

The genes are TRBV19 and TRBJ1-5; D is uncertain. The germline gives CDR1 LNHDA, CDR2 SQIVND (reference sequence). Trimming shortened V by 6 bases and J by 11 bases, and 17 bases separated the two germline ends. The CDR3 length is 13 residues. The CDR3 region is CASSPALLQAQHF. CDR3 nucleotide sequence: TGTGCCAGTAGCCCCGCACTTTTGCAGGCCCAGCATTTT.

This clone was observed a handful of times. The chain couples TRBV7-2 to TRBJ2-6; D call uncertain. Trimming shortened V by 1 base and J by 0 bases, and 13 bases separated the two germline ends. CDR1 is SGHTA, CDR2 FQGNSA, per germline. This CDR3 region has 18 residues. The CDR3 DNA follows: TGTGCCAGCAGCTTAGTAGTGGTTGGAGCCTCTGGGGCCAACGTCCTGACTTTC. Translating gives CASSLVVVGASGANVLTF.

V gene TRBV10-2 combines with J gene TRBJ2-5; D gene ambiguous. Per the germline V gene, CDR1 is WSHSY and CDR2 is SAAADI. V dropped 2 bases and J dropped 0 bases, with 4 bases sitting between them. The CDR3 sequence is 13 residues long. CDR3 bases: TGCGCCAGCAGTGAGAGGTACCAAGAGACCCAGTACTTC. Its protein is CASSERYQETQYF.

The CDR3 nucleotides read TGTGCCAGCAGTTGGACCAGTCCCCGAGAGGGTGAGCAGTTCTTC. Its protein is CASSWTSPREGEQFF. The chain is built from TRBV2 and TRBJ2-1; D is possibly TRBD2 (5 bases). CDR3 length: 15 amino acids. V dropped 5 bases and J dropped 9 bases, with 20 bases sitting between them. Per the germline V gene, CDR1 is SNHLY and CDR2 is FYNNEI.

The chain uses TRBV2 and TRBJ1-4; D perhaps matches TRBD1 (5 bases). Germline V gene lookup returns CDR1 SNHLY and CDR2 FYNNEI. This CDR3 is built from 15 residues. Trimming removed 7 bases from V and 4 bases from J, with 16 bases in between. In DNA, the CDR3 is TGTGCCAGCACCCCCACCGGGACGTTTAATGAAAAACTGTTTTTT. This sequence encodes CASTPTGTFNEKLFF.

This clone was seen a single time. The V gene is TRBV30, the J gene TRBJ2-2; TRBD2 agrees at 8 bases. Germline lookup yields CDR1 GTSNPN and CDR2 SVGIG (reference sequence). The CDR3 is made up of 14 amino acids. Trimming removed 0 bases from V and 4 bases from J; junction bases left unmatched: 1. CDR3 amino acids: CAWSVLAGTGELFF. The CDR3 DNA reads as TGTGCCTGGAGTGTGCTAGCGGGCACCGGGGAGCTGTTTTTT.

The chain couples TRBV6-6 to TRBJ2-3; D remains ambiguous. CDR3 size: 14 residues. Germline CDR1 is MNHNY and CDR2 is SVGAGI (reference sequence). V lost 7 bases and J lost 2, with 13 bases in between. The CDR3 DNA is TGTGCCAGCACCAAGACCGACTTCACAGATACGCAGTATTTT. Translated: CASTKTDFTDTQYF.